This T cell receptor (beta chain) was captured by sequencing in a study of blood T cell dynamics during melanoma immunotherapy. Study-level results: The most clonal sorted CD8+ subset, immune-effector cells, was closest to cell-free DNA CDR3 sequences.

A remark on this clone: Its target is not known.

All DNA from each sorted CD8+ subset was loaded. Profiling relied on immunoSEQ multiplex PCR, and the TCRdb table lists in-frame clones only, not all of them. This table has fewer than 300 clones, roughly nine tenths appearing once. Time point defined: week 3, after first cycle of checkpoint inhibitor. One draw preceded checkpoint blockade; another followed its first cycle at week 3. Disease control meant complete response, partial response or stable disease at 12 weeks. This sequence originates from a human donor with melanoma. The sample here was naive CD8+ T cells from blood, taken from a patient treated with checkpoint blockade.

The CDR3 region is CASSQLADGDTYEQYF. CDR3 sequence (DNA): TGTGCCAGCAGCCAATTAGCAGACGGGGATACCTACGAGCAGTACTTC. J is TRBJ2-7 and V is TRBV4-2; D is perhaps TRBD2 (5 bases). CDR1 and CDR2 (germline): LGHNA, YNFKEQ. V was pared by 2 bases and J by 2 bases, with 16 bases between. The CDR3 is 16 residues long.